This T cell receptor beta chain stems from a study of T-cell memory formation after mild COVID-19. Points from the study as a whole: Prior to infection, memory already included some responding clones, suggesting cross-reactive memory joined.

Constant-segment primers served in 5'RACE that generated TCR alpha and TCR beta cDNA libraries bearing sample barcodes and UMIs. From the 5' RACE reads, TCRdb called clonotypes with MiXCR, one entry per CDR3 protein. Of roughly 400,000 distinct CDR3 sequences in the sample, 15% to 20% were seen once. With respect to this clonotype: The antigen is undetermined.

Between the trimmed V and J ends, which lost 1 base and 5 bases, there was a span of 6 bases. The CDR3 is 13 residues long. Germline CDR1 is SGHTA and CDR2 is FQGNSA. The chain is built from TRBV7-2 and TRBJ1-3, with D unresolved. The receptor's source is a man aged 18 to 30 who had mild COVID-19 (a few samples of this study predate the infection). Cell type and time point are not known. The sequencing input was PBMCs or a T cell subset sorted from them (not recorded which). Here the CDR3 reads CASSLEARNTIYF. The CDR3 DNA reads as TGTGCCAGCAGCTTAGAGGCAAGAAACACCATATATTTT.